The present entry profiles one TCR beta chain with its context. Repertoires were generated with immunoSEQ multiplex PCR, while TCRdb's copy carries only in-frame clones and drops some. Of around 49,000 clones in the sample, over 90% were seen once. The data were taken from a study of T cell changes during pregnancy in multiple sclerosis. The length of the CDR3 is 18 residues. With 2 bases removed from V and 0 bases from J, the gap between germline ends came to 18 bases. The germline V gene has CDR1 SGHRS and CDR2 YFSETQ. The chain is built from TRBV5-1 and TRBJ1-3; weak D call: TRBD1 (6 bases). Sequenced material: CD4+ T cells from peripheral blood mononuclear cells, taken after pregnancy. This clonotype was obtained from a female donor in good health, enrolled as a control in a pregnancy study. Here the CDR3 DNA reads TGCGCCAGCAGCTTTTCGCACAGGGCGCTGAACTCTGGAAACACCATATATTTT. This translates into CASSFSHRALNSGNTIYF.